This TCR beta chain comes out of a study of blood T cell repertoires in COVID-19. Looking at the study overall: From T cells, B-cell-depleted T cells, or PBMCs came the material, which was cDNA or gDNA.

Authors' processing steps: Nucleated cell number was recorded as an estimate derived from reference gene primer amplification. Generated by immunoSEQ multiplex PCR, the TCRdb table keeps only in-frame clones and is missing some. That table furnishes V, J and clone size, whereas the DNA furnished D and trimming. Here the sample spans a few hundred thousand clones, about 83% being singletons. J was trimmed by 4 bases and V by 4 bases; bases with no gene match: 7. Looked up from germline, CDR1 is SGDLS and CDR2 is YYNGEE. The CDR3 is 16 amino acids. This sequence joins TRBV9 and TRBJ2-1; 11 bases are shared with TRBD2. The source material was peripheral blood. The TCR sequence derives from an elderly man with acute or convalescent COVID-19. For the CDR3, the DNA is TGTGCCAGCAGCTTGTCCGGGACTAGCGGATACAATGAGCAGTTCTTC. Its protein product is CASSLSGTSGYNEQFF.